The 5 T cell receptor beta chains given below trace back to one sample, sequenced in a study of shared clonotypes between healthy human individuals. The assay was immunoSEQ multiplex PCR, and TCRdb's table has in-frame clones only and misses some. The sample lists millions of clones, roughly 95% seen once, with around 1.1% in the top ten. The naive CD8 subset, CD45RO-negative cells positively selected for CCR7, excluded terminally differentiated effector memory CD45RA+ cells. The sample taken for sequencing was naive CD8+ T cells sorted from blood. The receptors here all came from a man between 18 and 35 years old in good health.

The chain couples TRBV25-1 to TRBJ1-2; 11 bases fit TRBD1. There are 17 residues in the CDR3. J was trimmed by 2 bases and V by 3 bases; bases with no gene match: 8. CDR1 and CDR2 (germline): MGHDK, SYGVNS. The CDR3 here is CASSELGQGEVNYGYTF. CDR3 coding DNA: TGTGCCAGCAGTGAGTTGGGACAGGGGGAGGTGAACTATGGCTACACCTTC.

The chain has TRBV10-1 and TRBJ2-1, with 15 bases that match TRBD2. The germline gives CDR1 WNHNN, CDR2 SYGVQD (reference sequence). CDR3 length: 19 amino acids. The V gene end was trimmed by 7 bases and the J gene end by 0 bases; junction bases not matched to a gene: 10. The CDR3 is CASTSPGLAGGPSYNEQFF. The CDR3 DNA is TGCGCCAGCACTTCTCCGGGACTAGCGGGAGGCCCCTCCTACAATGAGCAGTTCTTC.

V and J are TRBV2 and TRBJ1-3; no definite D call. This CDR3 has 14 amino acids. Germline V gene sequence: CDR1 SNHLY, CDR2 FYNNEI. V lost 0 bases to trimming and J lost 2 bases, with 5 bases between them. This chain's CDR3 is CASSEAPAGNTIYF. Here the CDR3 DNA reads TGTGCCAGCAGTGAAGCGCCTGCTGGAAACACCATATATTTT.

The gene calls are TRBV13 and TRBJ2-3; no definite D call. Per germline, CDR1 PRHDT and CDR2 FYEKMQ (reference sequence). This CDR3 spans 14 amino acids. The V gene lost 10 bases and the J gene lost 0 bases, with 14 bases spanning the gap. The CDR3, as DNA: TGTGCCACCTCCTGGGCAACTAGCACAGATACGCAGTATTTT. It codes for CATSWATSTDTQYF.

The V gene is TRBV10-3, the J gene TRBJ2-3; 8 positions agree with TRBD1. The CDR3 has 18 residues. Germline loops: CDR1 ENHRY, CDR2 SYGVKD. The V and J ends lost 7 bases and 1 base, in that order; junction bases with no gene match: 16. CDR3: CAIIFQEVLGQGTDTQYF. The CDR3, as DNA: TGTGCCATCATCTTCCAGGAGGTTTTGGGACAGGGCACAGATACGCAGTATTTT.